The rows below give T cell receptor beta chains drawn from one sample of a study of shared clonotypes between healthy human individuals. Repertoires were generated with immunoSEQ multiplex PCR, while TCRdb's copy carries only in-frame clones and drops some. There are some 2,100,000 clones in the sample; about 94% occur only once, and over 0.1% lies in the top ten. The material sequenced was naive CD4+ T cells sorted from blood. These receptor sequences come from a man younger than 30 in good health. Each CDR3 is given with its conserved first and last residue. A D gene is named only where the DNA matches it firmly. Not all rows give a size; the values are once, few, many and, for expanded clones, a class.

TRBJ1-2,TRBV11-2,-,-,CASSLEDSYGYTF,TGTGCCAGCAGCTTAGAGGACAGCTATGGCTACACCTTC
TRBJ2-7,TRBV5-1,-,TRBD2,CASSLWRGEYEQYF,TGCGCCAGCAGCTTGTGGCGGGGGGAGTACGAGCAGTACTTC
TRBJ2-1,TRBV10-3,-,TRBD2,CAISQGLAGEGGEQFF,TGTGCCATCAGTCAGGGACTAGCGGGAGAGGGGGGTGAGCAGTTCTTC
TRBJ2-3,TRBV18,-,TRBD2,CASSSIAGATDTQYF,TGTGCCAGCTCATCCATAGCGGGAGCAACAGATACGCAGTATTTT
TRBJ2-7,TRBV5-4,-,-,CASRPDRGTNYEQYF,TGTGCCAGCAGACCGGATAGGGGTACGAACTACGAGCAGTACTTC
TRBJ2-2,TRBV27,-,TRBD1,CASSTPRTGYNTGELFF,TGTGCCAGCAGTACTCCTAGGACAGGGTATAACACCGGGGAGCTGTTTTTT
TRBJ2-5,TRBV4-1,-,-,CASSLQRLGVGQETQYF,TGCGCCAGCAGCCTGCAACGATTAGGAGTTGGCCAAGAGACCCAGTACTTC
TRBJ2-1,TRBV5-1,once,TRBD2,CASSLGLAAYNEQFF,TGCGCCAGCAGCTTGGGACTAGCGGCGTACAATGAGCAGTTCTTC
TRBJ1-4,TRBV10-3,once,-,CAISSSGATNEKLFF,-
TRBJ2-4,TRBV5-1,-,-,CASSPEGRYDKNIQYF,TGCGCCAGCAGCCCTGAGGGAAGGTACGACAAAAACATTCAGTACTTC
TRBJ2-7,TRBV6-5,-,TRBD2,CASSRLAGGSYEQYF,TGTGCCAGCAGTCGACTAGCGGGAGGCTCCTACGAGCAGTACTTC
TRBJ2-5,TRBV29-1,-,TRBD1,CSVLPTGVETQYF,TGCAGCGTTCTTCCTACAGGGGTCGAGACCCAGTACTTC
TRBJ2-5,TRBV18,-,TRBD2,CASSPWDGGTSRETQYF,TGTGCCAGCTCACCGTGGGATGGTGGGACTAGCCGGGAGACCCAGTACTTC
TRBJ1-1,TRBV29-1,-,-,CSVLEGHTEAFF,TGCAGCGTTTTAGAGGGCCACACTGAAGCTTTCTTT
TRBJ1-1,TRBV11-2,-,TRBD1,CASSWRTGENTEAFF,TGTGCCAGCAGCTGGAGGACAGGGGAGAACACTGAAGCTTTCTTT
TRBJ2-7,TRBV29-1,-,TRBD1,CSVEPQGASEQYF,TGCAGCGTTGAGCCGCAGGGGGCAAGCGAGCAGTACTTC
TRBJ2-1,TRBV7-9,-,TRBD1,CASSLRGTGTYNEQFF,TGTGCCAGCAGCTTAAGGGGGACAGGGACCTACAATGAGCAGTTCTTC
TRBJ1-5,TRBV6-1,-,-,CASNRGGNQPQHF,TGTGCCAGCAACCGGGGGGGGAATCAGCCCCAGCATTTT
TRBJ2-2,TRBV4-1,-,-,CASSARGVRDTGELFF,TGCGCCAGCAGCGCCCGTGGGGTAAGGGACACCGGGGAGCTGTTTTTT
TRBJ2-7,TRBV7-2,-,-,CASSPDGRGAYEQYF,TGTGCCAGCAGCCCCGATGGGAGGGGGGCCTACGAGCAGTACTTC
TRBJ1-2,TRBV15,once,-,CATSRDPVNYGYTF,TGTGCCACCAGCAGAGATCCGGTTAACTATGGCTACACCTTC
TRBJ1-1,TRBV28,-,-,CASSLRENTEAFF,TGTGCCAGCAGTTTACGGGAGAACACTGAAGCTTTCTTT
TRBJ2-1,TRBV5-1,-,TRBD2,CASSPRVAGGDNEQFF,TGCGCCAGCAGCCCTCGCGTAGCGGGGGGGGACAATGAGCAGTTCTTC
TRBJ1-5,TRBV29-1,few,TRBD1,CSAGTGRYQPQHF,TGCAGCGCAGGGACAGGGCGATATCAGCCCCAGCATTTT
TRBJ1-5,TRBV7-2,-,-,CASSLVGVKGNQPQHF,TGTGCCAGCAGCTTAGTTGGGGTAAAGGGCAATCAGCCCCAGCATTTT
TRBJ2-5,TRBV9,-,TRBD2,CASSVSSGGSGETQYF,TGTGCCAGCAGCGTATCTAGCGGGGGCTCGGGGGAGACCCAGTACTTC
TRBJ2-4,TRBV4-3,-,-,CASSQGVGGNIAKNIQYF,TGCGCCAGCAGCCAAGGGGTTGGGGGCAATATAGCCAAAAACATTCAGTACTTC
TRBJ2-1,TRBV11-2,-,TRBD2,CASSLVWASGGSYYNEQFF,TGTGCCAGCAGCTTAGTCTGGGCTAGCGGGGGTTCCTATTACAATGAGCAGTTCTTC
TRBJ1-6,TRBV5-1,once,-,CASSPRSADSPLHF,TGCGCCAGCAGCCCACGATCCGCGGATTCACCCCTCCACTTT
TRBJ1-2,TRBV6-5,-,TRBD1,CASKRGDRDHGYTF,TGTGCCAGCAAACGAGGCGACAGGGACCATGGCTACACCTTC
TRBJ2-7,TRBV6-6,once,TRBD1,CASRNTGGGSYEQYF,TGTGCCAGCAGGAATACAGGGGGAGGCTCCTACGAGCAGTACTTC
TRBJ2-3,TRBV28,-,-,CASSTGQQQHTDF,TGTGCCAGCAGCACGGGACAACAGCAGCACACGGATTTT
TRBJ2-5,TRBV7-9,-,-,CASSFWTAETQYF,TGTGCCAGCAGCTTTTGGACAGCGGAGACCCAGTACTTC
TRBJ2-3,TRBV12-5,-,TRBD2,CASGRDSGVTDTQYF,TGTGCTAGTGGTAGGGATAGCGGGGTGACAGATACGCAGTATTTT
TRBJ2-5,TRBV30,-,-,CAWRRRGQETQYF,TGTGCCTGGAGGCGGAGGGGCCAAGAGACCCAGTACTTC
TRBJ2-7,TRBV27,-,-,CASSGSRGPYEQYF,TGTGCCAGCAGTGGTAGTCGCGGTCCCTACGAGCAGTACTTC
TRBJ2-6,TRBV4-3,-,TRBD2,CASSQDNRSSGNSGANVLTF,TGCGCCAGCAGCCAAGATAATCGTAGTAGCGGGAACTCTGGGGCCAACGTCCTGACTTTC
TRBJ1-1,TRBV15,-,-,CATSRKGPVTEAFF,TGTGCCACCAGCAGAAAGGGGCCAGTCACTGAAGCTTTCTTT
TRBJ2-5,TRBV5-1,-,TRBD2,CASSRGTSGQETQYF,TGCGCCAGCAGCCGCGGGACTAGCGGACAAGAGACCCAGTACTTC
TRBJ1-2,TRBV19,-,TRBD1,CASSILGQGGYGYTF,TGTGCCAGTAGTATTCTTGGACAGGGAGGCTATGGCTACACCTTC
TRBJ1-1,TRBV6-5,-,-,CASRGDTEAFF,TGTGCCAGCAGGGGGGACACTGAAGCTTTCTTT
TRBJ2-7,TRBV27,-,TRBD2,CASSLLGGNLYEQYF,TGTGCCAGCAGTTTATTGGGGGGGAACCTCTACGAGCAGTACTTC
TRBJ2-2,TRBV7-3,-,TRBD1,CASSPIGDSGELFF,TGTGCCAGCAGCCCAATCGGGGACAGCGGGGAGCTGTTTTTT
TRBJ2-2,TRBV11-3,-,TRBD1,CASGQGNTGELFF,TGTGCCAGCGGACAGGGGAACACCGGGGAGCTGTTTTTT
TRBJ2-7,TRBV28,-,-,CASSYTPGPRGEQYF,TGTGCCAGCAGTTACACCCCGGGACCAAGGGGGGAGCAGTACTTC
TRBJ1-6,TRBV27,-,-,CASSLSGRNSPLHF,TGTGCCAGCAGTTTATCAGGAAGGAATTCACCCCTCCACTTT
TRBJ1-2,TRBV6-6,-,-,CASTSRQAGLYGYTF,TGTGCCAGCACCTCTCGACAGGCAGGACTTTATGGCTACACCTTC
TRBJ2-1,TRBV7-2,-,TRBD1,CASSRRGTGSNEQFF,TGTGCCAGCAGCCGGCGAGGGACAGGGTCGAATGAGCAGTTCTTC